These 5 T cell receptor beta chains came from one sample sequenced in a study of T cell responses to AZD1222 COVID-19 vaccine. Repertoires were generated with immunoSEQ multiplex PCR, while TCRdb's copy carries only in-frame clones and drops some. The repertoire includes fewer than 150,000 clones, 80% to 95% of them detected once, and under 4% sits in the top ten. The sample here was peripheral blood, taken on day 0 of AZD1222 vaccination. Receptor source: an adult in good health.

V usage is TRBV28 and J usage is TRBJ2-7; D possibly corresponds to TRBD2 (5 bases). Germline V gene lookup returns CDR1 MDHEN and CDR2 SYDVKM. V was shortened by 2 bases and J by 4 bases, with 9 bases between the two germline ends. The CDR3 runs 13 residues. CDR3 DNA sequence: TGTGCCAGCAGTTTAGGTCGGGGTTACGAGCAGTACTTC. Translating gives CASSLGRGYEQYF.

This sequence joins TRBV19 and TRBJ2-7; D is perhaps TRBD2 (5 bases). CDR1 and CDR2 from the germline V gene are LNHDA and SQIVND (reference sequence). With 5 bases removed from V and 4 bases from J, the gap between germline ends came to 12 bases. The CDR3 contains 13 residues. The CDR3 loop is CASSSRERYEQYF. The CDR3 DNA reads as TGTGCCAGTAGTTCTCGCGAGCGGTACGAGCAGTACTTC.

The chain employs TRBV3-1 (or the pseudogene TRBV3-2) and TRBJ2-5, with D perhaps matching TRBD1 (5 bases). Germline CDR1 reads LGHDT; CDR2 reads YNNKEL (reference sequence). The CDR3 loop spans 14 amino acids. Trimming took 11 bases from V and 5 from J, leaving 21 bases between them. The CDR3 is CAGDSVSLGETQYF. CDR3 sequence (DNA): TGTGCCGGAGACAGTGTGTCTTTAGGGGAGACCCAGTACTTC.

This clone showed up just once. The genes are TRBV29-1 and TRBJ2-1; 9 nucleotides agree with TRBD2. Germline-derived CDR1 and CDR2 are SQVTM and ANQGSEA. V gave up 7 bases and J gave up 3 bases; unmatched junction bases: 4. CDR3 size: 13 residues. CDR3 loop: CSGWTSDYNEQFF. In DNA form, the CDR3 reads TGCAGCGGGTGGACTAGCGACTACAATGAGCAGTTCTTC.

The chain's CDR3 is CASSQEVGRGYNEQFF. CDR3 bases: TGCGCCAGCAGCCAAGAGGTTGGGAGGGGCTACAATGAGCAGTTCTTC. V usage is TRBV4-3 and J usage is TRBJ2-1; TRBD2 matches 7 bases. From germline, CDR1 is LGHNA and CDR2 YSLEER. Trimming removed 0 bases from V and 3 bases from J; junction bases left unmatched: 5. The CDR3 length is 16 residues.